The T cell receptor beta chain under discussion was sequenced for a study of glioma-infiltrating T cells after dendritic cell vaccination. The assay was immunoSEQ multiplex PCR, and TCRdb's table has in-frame clones only and misses some. The repertoire consists of tens of thousands of clones, with 85% occurring once and the leading ten covering about 10%. CDR1 is SGHVS, CDR2 FQNEAQ, per germline. This CDR3 has 14 residues. Trimming took 5 bases from V and 5 from J; bases not matched to a gene: 3. The sequence derives from a human donor with glioblastoma. The input for sequencing was blood, taken before dendritic cell vaccination. This sequence joins TRBV7-8 and TRBJ1-5; TRBD1 matches at 10 bases. Here the CDR3 DNA reads TGTGCCAGCAGCCGACAGGGGGCACATCAGCCCCAGCATTTT. Amino acid sequence: CASSRQGAHQPQHF.